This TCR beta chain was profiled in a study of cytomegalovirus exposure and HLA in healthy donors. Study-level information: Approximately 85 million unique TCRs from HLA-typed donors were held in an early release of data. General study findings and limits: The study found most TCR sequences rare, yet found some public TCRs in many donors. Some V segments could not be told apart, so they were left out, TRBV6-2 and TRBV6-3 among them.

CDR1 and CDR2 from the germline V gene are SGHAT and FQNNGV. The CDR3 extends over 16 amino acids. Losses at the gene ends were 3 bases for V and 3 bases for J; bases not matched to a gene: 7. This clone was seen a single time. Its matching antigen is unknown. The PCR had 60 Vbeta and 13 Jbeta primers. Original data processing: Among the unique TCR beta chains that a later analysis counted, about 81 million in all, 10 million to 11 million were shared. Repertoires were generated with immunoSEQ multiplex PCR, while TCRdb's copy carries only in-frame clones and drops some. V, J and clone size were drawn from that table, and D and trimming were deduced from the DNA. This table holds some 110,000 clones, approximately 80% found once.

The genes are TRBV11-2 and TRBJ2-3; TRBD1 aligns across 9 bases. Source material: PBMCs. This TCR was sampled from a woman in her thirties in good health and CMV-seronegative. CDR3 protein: CASSFRRDRVTDTQYF. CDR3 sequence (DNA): TGTGCCAGCAGCTTCCGCCGGGACAGGGTGACAGATACGCAGTATTTT.